The 21 T cell receptor beta chains in this list originate from one sample, sequenced in a study of blood T cell repertoires in COVID-19. Method: immunoSEQ multiplex PCR; TCRdb's copy keeps in-frame clones and lacks some. In the table there are a few hundred thousand clones, 85% to 90% of which are singletons. What was sequenced was PBMCs or T cells enriched from blood (not recorded which). The receptors derive from a woman aged 50 to 60 who had recovered from COVID-19.

This clone showed up just a few times. V usage is TRBV5-1 and J usage is TRBJ2-1; 11 bases match TRBD2. Germline V gene sequence: CDR1 SGHRS, CDR2 YFSETQ. V was clipped by 6 bases and J by 6 bases; unmatched bases: 5. The CDR3 is made up of 14 amino acids. CDR3 sequence (DNA): TGCGCCAGCACTCAGACTAGCGGGATCAATGAGCAGTTCTTC. Its translation is CASTQTSGINEQFF.

This chain connects TRBV3-1 (or the pseudogene TRBV3-2) to TRBJ2-2, with D perhaps matching TRBD1 (5 bases). The CDR3 contains 16 residues. V was pared by 3 bases and J by 6 bases, with 17 bases between. Germline V lookup: CDR1 LGHDT, CDR2 YNNKEL (reference sequence). The DNA of the CDR3 is TGTGCCAGCAGCCATTGGCAGGGTGGTTTCTCCGGGGAGCTGTTTTTT. Amino acid sequence: CASSHWQGGFSGELFF.

V usage is TRBV12-2 and J usage is TRBJ1-5; the table's D call of TRBD1 was not tested on the DNA. TRBV12-2 represents a pseudogene. There are 17 residues in the CDR3. Here the CDR3 reads CASRLAGAAQPAQPQHF. CDR3 nucleotide sequence: TGTGCAAGTCGCTTAGCTGGGGCTGCCCAACCCGCTCAGCCCCAGCATTTT.

Here the CDR3 DNA reads TGTGCCAGCAGTCCCGGGACAAAAGACCCCTACGAGCAGTACTTC. Translating it yields CASSPGTKDPYEQYF. The rearrangement joins TRBV11-2 to TRBJ2-7, with a possible D match to TRBD1 (6 bases). V was shortened by 6 bases and J by 2 bases, with 17 bases between the two germline ends. This CDR3 is 15 amino acids long. CDR1 and CDR2 (germline): SGHAT, FQNNGV.

The CDR3 loop reads CASSKPGQTNEKLFF. The CDR3 DNA is TGTGCCAGCTCTAAGCCGGGACAGACTAATGAAAAACTGTTTTTT. The genes are TRBV28 and TRBJ1-4; 7 nucleotides line up with TRBD1. Germline-derived CDR1 and CDR2 are MDHEN and SYDVKM. V was pared by 8 bases and J by 2 bases, with 8 bases of the junction left unmatched. This CDR3 comprises 15 residues.

The genes are TRBV6-6 and TRBJ1-1; TRBD1 aligns across 8 bases. The CDR3 contains 16 residues. Per the germline V gene, CDR1 is MNHNY and CDR2 is SVGAGI (reference sequence). The ends lost 5 bases at V and 0 bases at J; junction bases unmatched: 8. CDR3 loop: CASSRRTGGVNTEAFF. In DNA form, the CDR3 reads TGTGCCAGCAGTCGACGAACAGGGGGGGTGAACACTGAAGCTTTCTTT.

The genes are TRBV5-1 and TRBJ1-6, with 10 bases matching TRBD1. With 0 bases clipped from V and 6 bases from J, the junction kept 9 bases outside the gene matches. This CDR3 region has 18 residues. Germline loops: CDR1 SGHRS, CDR2 YFSETQ. The CDR3 DNA is TGCGCCAGCAGCTTGGGGCGGATAGACAGGGGGCTTAATTCACCCCTCCACTTT. Translation: CASSLGRIDRGLNSPLHF.

The chain combines TRBV18 with TRBJ1-6; 9 positions match TRBD1. The CDR3 runs 20 residues. Germline V gene sequence: CDR1 KGHSH, CDR2 LQKENI. J gave up 5 bases and V 3 bases, and 17 bases lay outside the gene matches. CDR3 region: CASSPGGYSGTGRNNSPLHF. In DNA form, the CDR3 reads TGTGCCAGCTCACCCGGCGGATACTCGGGGACAGGGCGAAATAATTCACCCCTCCACTTT.

The gene calls are TRBV19 and TRBJ2-7; TRBD1 matches 8 bases. The V and J ends lost 5 bases and 4 bases, in that order; junction bases with no gene match: 7. CDR1 is LNHDA and CDR2 is SQIVND in the germline V gene (reference sequence). The CDR3 runs 14 residues. CDR3 in amino acids: CASSPGRGPYEQYF. The DNA of the CDR3 is TGTGCCAGTAGTCCAGGCAGGGGGCCATACGAGCAGTACTTC.

V is TRBV2 and J is TRBJ2-3; a weak D match, TRBD2 (5 bases). CDR1 and CDR2 from the germline V gene are SNHLY and FYNNEI. This CDR3 region has 14 residues. Deletions cut 6 bases from V and 4 bases from J, with 14 bases between. CDR3: CASRNAGSSDTQYF. The CDR3 DNA reads as TGTGCCAGCAGGAACGCTGGGAGTTCAGATACGCAGTATTTT.

The chain uses TRBV19 and TRBJ2-1; D is perhaps TRBD1 (5 bases). The CDR3 spans 14 residues. Trimming removed 7 bases from V and 5 bases from J, with 15 bases in between. The germline V gene encodes CDR1 LNHDA and CDR2 SQIVND (reference sequence). The CDR3 is CASNNRGGNNEQFF. The CDR3 DNA is TGTGCCAGTAACAATAGGGGCGGTAACAATGAGCAGTTCTTC.

The V and J genes are TRBV7-8 and TRBJ1-6; D is unclear. CDR3 size: 13 residues. V lost 4 bases and J 12 bases, leaving 13 bases between the germline ends. Germline loops: CDR1 SGHVS, CDR2 FQNEAQ. The CDR3 nucleotides are TGTGCCAGCAGCTCTTACCGGGGTCAACCCCTCCACTTT. Its translation is CASSSYRGQPLHF. Looking up the rest from reference TRBV7-8 and TRBJ1-6 gives the full variable domain: GAGVSQSPRYKVAKRGQDVALRCDPISGHVSLFWYQQALGQGPEFLTYFQNEAQLDKSGLPSDRFFAERPEGSVSTLKIQRTQQEDSAVYLCASSSYRGQPLHFGNGTRLTVT.

The chain employs TRBV3-1 (or the pseudogene TRBV3-2) and TRBJ1-2; TRBD1 aligns across 7 bases. This CDR3 spans 14 amino acids. CDR1 and CDR2 (germline): LGHDT, YNNKEL (reference sequence). V shed 2 bases and J 7 bases; nucleotides not matched to a gene: 7. The chain's CDR3 is CASSQTEGAGGYTF. CDR3 in DNA: TGTGCCAGCAGCCAAACTGAGGGGGCGGGTGGCTACACCTTC.

The J gene is TRBJ1-1, the V gene TRBV7-6, with D tentatively TRBD1 (5 bases). V was clipped by 5 bases and J by 7 bases, with 11 bases between them. CDR1 SGHVS and CDR2 FNYEAQ come from the germline V gene. CDR3 length: 12 amino acids. CDR3 in amino acids: CASSDVGVEAFF. CDR3 bases: TGTGCCAGCAGCGACGTAGGGGTTGAAGCTTTCTTT.

The chain joins TRBV4-3 to TRBJ1-2; D is uncertain. V gave up 0 bases and J gave up 2 bases, with 13 bases separating them. Germline V CDR1 and CDR2: LGHNA, YSLEER. The CDR3 is made up of 16 amino acids. CDR3 DNA sequence: TGCGCCAGCAGCCAAGATTTCTTGTCCGGGAACTATGGCTACACCTTC. As protein: CASSQDFLSGNYGYTF.

The chain has TRBV11-2 and TRBJ2-5; 8 bases align to TRBD2. The CDR3 spans 14 residues. Trimming took 4 bases from V and 6 from J; bases not matched to a gene: 7. Germline loops: CDR1 SGHAT, CDR2 FQNNGV. The CDR3 here is CASSYVREGKTQYF. In DNA form, the CDR3 reads TGTGCCAGCAGCTACGTACGGGAGGGGAAGACCCAGTACTTC.

CDR3 sequence: CASSSDSSGNTIYF. CDR3 DNA: TGTGCCAGTAGTAGCGACAGCTCTGGAAACACCATATATTTT. The chain uses TRBV19 and TRBJ1-3; perhaps TRBD1 as D (5 bases). Deletions cut 4 bases from V and 0 bases from J, with 7 bases between. Looked up from germline, CDR1 is LNHDA and CDR2 is SQIVND (reference sequence). This CDR3 is built from 14 residues.

The chain combines TRBV15 with TRBJ2-5, with 7 bases matching TRBD2. From germline, CDR1 is LNHNV and CDR2 YYDKDF (reference sequence). This CDR3 has 13 residues. V trimming: 5 bases; J trimming: 6 bases; junction bases outside the gene matches: 6. The CDR3 region is CATSLLATQTQYF. CDR3 nucleotide sequence: TGTGCCACCAGCTTACTAGCGACACAGACCCAGTACTTC. Full variable domain (missing parts from reference TRBV15 and TRBJ2-5): DAMVIQNPRYQVTQFGKPVTLSCSQTLNHNVMYWYQQKSSQAPKLLFHYYDKDFNNEADTPDNFQSRRPNTSFCFLDIRSPGLGDTAMYLCATSLLATQTQYFGPGTRLLVL.

This clone was counted a few times. This CDR3 is also generated by other DNA sequences in the sample. The chain employs TRBV18 and TRBJ1-4, with TRBD1 matching 8 bases. The germline V gene encodes CDR1 KGHSH and CDR2 LQKENI. With V trimmed by 3 bases and J by 8 bases, 5 bases remained unmatched. The CDR3 totals 14 residues. CDR3 region: CASSPGQGPEKLFF. In nucleotides, the CDR3 is TGTGCCAGCTCACCTGGACAGGGACCCGAAAAACTGTTTTTT.

The CDR3 protein is CASSDTVEQFF. The DNA for the CDR3 is TGTGCCAGCAGTGACACGGTTGAGCAGTTCTTC. V is TRBV2 and J is TRBJ2-1; D unresolved. Trimming took 3 bases from V and 9 from J, leaving 6 bases between them. CDR1 is SNHLY, CDR2 FYNNEI, per germline. The CDR3 is 11 residues long.

This chain uses TRBV11-2 with TRBJ2-7, with 11 nucleotides matching TRBD1. CDR1 SGHAT and CDR2 FQNNGV come from the germline V gene. V lost 6 bases to trimming and J lost 4 bases; unmatched junction nucleotides: 8. The CDR3 runs to 15 residues. The CDR3 coding sequence is TGTGCCAGCAGGAAATTAGGGGACAGGGGGTACGAGCAGTACTTC. This sequence encodes CASRKLGDRGYEQYF.